The next 23 T cell receptor beta chains were all read from a single sample in a study of chemoradiotherapy in HPV16-positive cancers. Measured with immunoSEQ multiplex PCR; TCRdb has only the in-frame clones, and not every one. The sample has roughly 24,000 clones; approximately 92% are singletons. The source was blood, collected from a patient who underwent chemoradiotherapy. The receptors shown here come from a human donor with HPV-associated anogenital cancer.

The chain is built from TRBV5-1 and TRBJ2-3, with 7 bases that match TRBD1. Germline CDR1 reads SGHRS; CDR2 reads YFSETQ. The CDR3 covers 14 residues. The ends lost 1 base at V and 3 bases at J; junction bases unmatched: 2. The CDR3 loop reads CASSLYRGTDTQYF. CDR3 DNA sequence: TGCGCCAGCAGCTTGTACAGGGGTACAGATACGCAGTATTTT.

The genes are TRBV13 and TRBJ2-7; D remains unclear. The CDR3 length is 11 residues. CDR1 is PRHDT, CDR2 FYEKMQ, per germline (reference sequence). V was trimmed by 1 base and J by 5 bases, leaving 3 bases between them. For the CDR3, the DNA is TGTGCCAGCAGCTTAGATCACGAGCAGTACTTC. As protein: CASSLDHEQYF.

This chain connects TRBV28 to TRBJ1-3; D gene unclear. Trimming left V 6 bases short and J 0 bases short, with 9 bases between. The V gene's germline CDR1 is MDHEN and CDR2 SYDVKM. The CDR3 runs to 14 residues. The chain's CDR3 is CASRTDTSGNTIYF. DNA of the CDR3: TGTGCCAGCAGAACTGACACCTCTGGAAACACCATATATTTT.

The chain combines TRBV5-4 with TRBJ2-5, with TRBD1 identical over 11 bases. The CDR3 is made up of 19 amino acids. The germline gives CDR1 SGHNT, CDR2 YYREEE (reference sequence). J lost 5 bases, V lost 4 bases, and 19 bases had no gene match. CDR3 in amino acids: CASSPGTGGGRESRETQYF. CDR3 coding DNA: TGTGCCAGCAGCCCCGGGACAGGGGGGGGACGGGAGTCCCGGGAGACCCAGTACTTC. Complete variable domain (other parts from reference TRBV5-4 and TRBJ2-5): ETGVTQSPTHLIKTRGQQVTLRCSSQSGHNTVSWYQQALGQGPQFIFQYYREEENGRGNFPPRFSGLQFPNYSSELNVNALELDDSALYLCASSPGTGGGRESRETQYFGPGTRLLVL.

This sequence joins TRBV6-1 and TRBJ2-7, with 7 nucleotides matching TRBD2. Germline trimming cut 1 base from V and 2 bases from J; bases unmatched to any gene: 5. Germline V gene lookup returns CDR1 MNHNS and CDR2 SASEGT. The CDR3 loop spans 15 amino acids. The chain's CDR3 is CASSEGAAGTYEQYF. The CDR3 nucleotides are TGTGCCAGCAGTGAAGGGGCAGCGGGAACCTACGAGCAGTACTTC.

V and J are TRBV2 and TRBJ1-1; TRBD1 matches 7 bases. The V gene end was trimmed by 4 bases and the J gene end by 4 bases; junction bases not matched to a gene: 6. This CDR3 contains 14 residues. Germline values: CDR1 SNHLY, CDR2 FYNNEI. CDR3 in amino acids: CASSVGGRSTEAFF. For the CDR3, the DNA is TGTGCCAGCAGTGTAGGGGGCAGGAGCACTGAAGCTTTCTTT.

The chain recombines TRBV7-9 with TRBJ2-7, with unresolved D. Trimming shortened V by 5 bases and J by 0 bases, and 14 bases separated the two germline ends. The CDR3 contains 15 residues. Germline V lookup: CDR1 SEHNR, CDR2 FQNEAQ (reference sequence). CDR3 in DNA: TGTGCCAGCAGCCTAGGCATCGCCCGCTCCTACGAGCAGTACTTC. Translating gives CASSLGIARSYEQYF.

The chain links TRBV7-3 to TRBJ2-2, with unresolved D. CDR3 length: 13 residues. Germline V lookup: CDR1 SGHTA, CDR2 FQGTGA. V was shortened by 6 bases and J by 5 bases, with 10 bases between the two germline ends. For the CDR3, the DNA is TGTGCCAGCAGTTCACAAGGGACCGGGGAGCTGTTTTTT. This translates into CASSSQGTGELFF.

This clone showed up just a few times. V usage is TRBV6-5 and J usage is TRBJ1-2; TRBD1 agrees at 7 bases. Losses at the gene ends were 5 bases for V and 6 bases for J; bases not matched to a gene: 6. Germline V gives CDR1 MNHEY, CDR2 SVGAGI. This CDR3 is 13 amino acids long. The CDR3 DNA reads TGTGCCAGCAGTACCTACAGGGGCGATGGCTACACCTTC. It translates to CASSTYRGDGYTF.

This chain links TRBV9 with TRBJ2-5, with TRBD2 as a possible D gene (6 bases). Germline loops: CDR1 SGDLS, CDR2 YYNGEE. The CDR3 sequence is 15 residues long. V was trimmed by 0 bases and J by 5 bases, leaving 14 bases between them. The CDR3 reads CASSVEGRGGETQYF. For the CDR3, the DNA is TGTGCCAGCAGCGTAGAGGGGCGGGGTGGGGAGACCCAGTACTTC.

The chain carries TRBV2 and TRBJ2-7, with 12 bases fitting TRBD1. J gave up 4 bases and V 11 bases, and 3 bases lay outside the gene matches. The CDR3 runs 12 residues. Germline CDR1 reads SNHLY; CDR2 reads FYNNEI. The CDR3 here is CAGGQGAYEQYF. The DNA of the CDR3 is TGTGCCGGGGGACAGGGGGCTTACGAGCAGTACTTC.

The chain employs TRBV9 and TRBJ2-7; possible D gene TRBD1, 8 bases. The CDR3 loop spans 16 amino acids. CDR1 is SGDLS and CDR2 is YYNGEE in the germline V gene. V lost 2 bases and J 5 bases, leaving 20 bases between the germline ends. The chain's CDR3 is CASSVGGTGLYHEQYF. DNA of the CDR3: TGTGCCAGCAGCGTGGGAGGGACAGGCCTCTATCACGAGCAGTACTTC.

This clone came up a few times. V gene TRBV5-4 combines with J gene TRBJ2-7, with D tentatively TRBD1 or TRBD2 (5 bases each). The V gene's germline CDR1 is SGHNT and CDR2 YYREEE (reference sequence). This CDR3 is built from 12 residues. The V end was cut by 4 bases, the J end by 3 bases, with 8 bases between. This CDR3 is CASSRDRYEQYF. CDR3 bases: TGTGCCAGCAGCAGGGACCGCTACGAGCAGTACTTC.

The V and J genes are TRBV6-1 and TRBJ1-1; D gene uncertain. CDR1 and CDR2 (germline): MNHNS, SASEGT. This CDR3 is 13 amino acids long. Trimming pared 7 bases from V and 8 bases from J, leaving 17 bases between. The CDR3 DNA sequence: TGTGCCAGCACCCTCTTAGAAAAGGTGGAAGCTTTCTTT. It encodes CASTLLEKVEAFF.

The chain joins TRBV7-2 to TRBJ2-1; 10 bases are a match to TRBD1. Trimming removed 1 base from V and 7 bases from J; junction bases left unmatched: 4. The CDR3 has 15 amino acids. Per germline, CDR1 SGHTA and CDR2 FQGNSA. CDR3 bases: TGTGCCAGCAGCTTAGTATCGGACAGGGGGAATGAGCAGTTCTTC. It yields the protein CASSLVSDRGNEQFF. The complete variable domain, with remaining parts taken from reference TRBV7-2 and TRBJ2-1, reads GAGVSQSPSNKVTEKGKDVELRCDPISGHTALYWYRQSLGQGLEFLIYFQGNSAPDKSGLPSDRFSAERTGGSVSTLTIQRTQQEDSAVYLCASSLVSDRGNEQFFGPGTRLTVL.

Details on this clone: The same CDR3 arises from other DNA sequences in this sample as well. As DNA, the CDR3 is TGTGCCATCAGTGTAGGCAATGAGCAGTTCTTC. Translated, it gives CAISVGNEQFF. The chain recombines TRBV10-3 with TRBJ2-1; D is uncertain. The CDR3 contains 11 residues. V shed 4 bases and J shed 6 bases, with 4 bases lying between them. Germline CDR1 reads ENHRY; CDR2 reads SYGVKD.

The J gene is TRBJ2-2, the V gene TRBV6-5; 8 nucleotides line up with TRBD1. Trimming took 2 bases from V and 5 from J; bases not matched to a gene: 4. The CDR3 has 15 residues. Germline V lookup: CDR1 MNHEY, CDR2 SVGAGI. The CDR3 is CASSYGQGVTGELFF. In DNA form, the CDR3 reads TGTGCCAGCAGTTACGGACAGGGAGTAACCGGGGAGCTGTTTTTT.

The chain has TRBV18 and TRBJ2-1; 7 bases map to TRBD2. The CDR3 runs 20 residues. The germline CDR1 and CDR2 sequences are KGHSH and LQKENI. V shed 1 base, J shed 6 bases, and the junction held 21 bases outside the gene matches. CDR3 sequence: CASSPQVPRRTRGGVNEQFF. The CDR3 DNA follows: TGTGCCAGCTCACCACAAGTGCCGCGCAGGACTAGGGGAGGGGTCAATGAGCAGTTCTTC.

V usage is TRBV19 and J usage is TRBJ2-2; maybe TRBD2 (6 bases). With 0 bases removed from V and 4 bases from J, the gap between germline ends came to 12 bases. CDR1 LNHDA and CDR2 SQIVND come from the germline V gene (reference sequence). The CDR3 extends over 16 amino acids. The CDR3: CASSIDSTSLTGELFF. Written as DNA, the CDR3 is TGTGCCAGTAGTATAGACTCTACTAGCCTCACCGGGGAGCTGTTTTTT.

This chain joins TRBV4-3 and TRBJ2-5; TRBD2 is a possible D gene (5 bases). CDR1 and CDR2 from the germline V gene are LGHNA and YSLEER. The CDR3 spans 13 residues. V was pared by 4 bases and J by 5 bases, with 11 bases between. CDR3 coding DNA: TGCGCCAGCAGCCGCCTACTAGGGGAGACCCAGTACTTC. This codes for CASSRLLGETQYF.

The rearrangement joins TRBV28 to TRBJ2-1; 9 positions match TRBD2. This CDR3 region has 15 residues. The germline gives CDR1 MDHEN, CDR2 SYDVKM. V lost 7 bases, J lost 3 bases, and 7 bases stayed unmatched. The CDR3 nucleotides read TGTGCCAGCATCACCGGGACTAGCAACTACAATGAGCAGTTCTTC. Residues: CASITGTSNYNEQFF.

The chain carries TRBV29-1 and TRBJ2-7; a weak D match, TRBD2 (6 bases). The CDR3 consists of 14 residues. The germline V and J ends were trimmed by 6 bases and 0 bases, with 15 bases remaining between them. The germline CDR1 and CDR2 sequences are SQVTM and ANQGSEA. The CDR3 DNA sequence: TGCAGCGTAGCCGGGGACTCCAGCTCCTACGAGCAGTACTTC. It codes for CSVAGDSSSYEQYF.

The chain couples TRBV6-5 to TRBJ2-7; D may be TRBD1 (6 bases). This CDR3 is 10 amino acids long. CDR1 is MNHEY, CDR2 SVGAGI, per germline. V lost 9 bases and J lost 4, with 7 bases in between. This CDR3 is CASGQYEQYF. The DNA of the CDR3 is TGTGCCAGTGGACAGTACGAGCAGTACTTC.